The subject of this entry is one TCR beta chain. The data were taken from a study of blood T cell repertoires in COVID-19. Study information: The samples span acute and convalescent COVID-19 from the United States, Italy and Spain.

Only in-frame clones appear in the TCRdb table, and some are missing; sequencing was by immunoSEQ multiplex PCR. Among 150,000 to 200,000 clones listed, 79% were seen once. Between the trimmed V and J ends, which lost 4 bases and 7 bases, there was a span of 22 bases. The germline V gene has CDR1 LGHNA and CDR2 YSLEER. The CDR3 runs to 16 residues. V usage is TRBV4-3 and J usage is TRBJ1-2; D may be TRBD1 (5 bases). The TCR comes from a man aged 55 to 70 with active or convalescent COVID-19. Material for sequencing was peripheral blood. CDR3 in amino acids: CASSPALVGRGGGYTF. As DNA, the CDR3 is TGCGCCAGCAGCCCTGCCCTAGTGGGTAGGGGCGGTGGCTACACCTTC.